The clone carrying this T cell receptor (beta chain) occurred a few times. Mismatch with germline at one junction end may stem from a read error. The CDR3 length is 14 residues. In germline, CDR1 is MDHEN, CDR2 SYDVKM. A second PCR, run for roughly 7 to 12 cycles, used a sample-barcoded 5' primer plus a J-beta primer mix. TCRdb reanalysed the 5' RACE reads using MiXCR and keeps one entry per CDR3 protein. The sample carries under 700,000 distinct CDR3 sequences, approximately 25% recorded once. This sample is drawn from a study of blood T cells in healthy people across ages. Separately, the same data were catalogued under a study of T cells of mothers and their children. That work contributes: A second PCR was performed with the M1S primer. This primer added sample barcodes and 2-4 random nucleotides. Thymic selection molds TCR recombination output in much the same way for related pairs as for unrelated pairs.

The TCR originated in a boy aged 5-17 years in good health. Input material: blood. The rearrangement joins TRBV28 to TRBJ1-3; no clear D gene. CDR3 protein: CANSPSTTGNTIYF. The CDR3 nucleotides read TGTGCCAACAGTCCCAGCACGACTGGAAACACCATATATTTT.